The clone carrying this T cell receptor (beta chain) was found once. Antigen specificity is unknown. These data originate in a study of neoadjuvant nivolumab and ipilimumab in lung cancer. Overall study: The combination arm added day-1 ipilimumab 1 mg/kg to nivolumab 3 mg/kg on days 1, 15, 29. The study's findings and limits: Pathologic regression was not significantly tied to TCR clonality. From pretherapy to surgery, tumor richness and clonality rose with dual therapy.

TCRdb keeps only in-frame clones here, not all; method: immunoSEQ multiplex PCR. This sample has 19,000 or so clones, with roughly 80% found just once. Per the germline V gene, CDR1 is LNHNV and CDR2 is YYDKDF (reference sequence). V lost 5 bases and J lost 3, with 10 bases in between. The CDR3 length is 13 residues. This chain links TRBV15 with TRBJ1-1; a possible D gene is TRBD1 (5 bases). The sequencing used tumor tissue, collected after neoadjuvant nivolumab, alone or with ipilimumab, at or shortly before surgery. The source is an adult with non-small cell lung cancer. The CDR3 DNA sequence: TGTGCCACCAGCCAAAGAGGGGACACTGAAGCTTTCTTT. This encodes CATSQRGDTEAFF.